What follows are 21 T cell receptor beta chains derived from one specimen sequenced in a study of cytomegalovirus exposure and HLA in healthy donors. Primers: 60 Vbeta forward and 13 Jbeta reverse. Clones were read by immunoSEQ multiplex PCR, and TCRdb kept only the in-frame ones, dropping some. The sample yields approximately 200,000 clones, almost 85% seen once. Sequenced: PBMCs. The receptors were gathered from a boy aged 5-17 years in good health and CMV-seronegative.

CDR3 sequence (DNA): TGTGCCAGCAGTGCCCTAGCGGGGGGGAATGAGCAGTACTTC. This gives the protein CASSALAGGNEQYF. The chain couples TRBV25-1 to TRBJ2-7; 12 bases map to TRBD2. The CDR3 runs 14 residues. Germline values: CDR1 MGHDK, CDR2 SYGVNS. The ends lost 4 bases at V and 7 bases at J; junction bases unmatched: 5.

This clone was recorded only once. The chain has TRBV4-3 and TRBJ2-5, with 8 bases fitting TRBD2. The DNA end favors TRBJ2-7, so the J call may be wrong. From germline, CDR1 is LGHNA and CDR2 YSLEER. The CDR3 spans 15 residues. The CDR3 DNA reads as TGCGCCAGCAGCCAAGTACCCGGGGGGGCCTACGAGCAGTACTTC. The encoded protein is CASSQVPGGAYEQYF.

Written as DNA, the CDR3 is TGTGCCAGCAGCTCTGGGACTAGCGGTTCCTACGAGCAGTACTTC. Translated, it gives CASSSGTSGSYEQYF. This chain uses TRBV7-9 with TRBJ2-7; 11 bases are a match to TRBD2. J gave up 1 base and V 4 bases, and 3 bases lay outside the gene matches. Germline lookup yields CDR1 SEHNR and CDR2 FQNEAQ (reference sequence). This CDR3 is 15 amino acids long.

The chain combines TRBV29-1 with TRBJ1-2; 10 nucleotides agree with TRBD1. V trimming: 6 bases; J trimming: 4 bases; junction bases outside the gene matches: 5. The CDR3 runs to 13 residues. CDR1 and CDR2 (germline): SQVTM, ANQGSEA. The CDR3 is CSVRQGAGYGYTF. In DNA, the CDR3 is TGCAGCGTCCGACAGGGGGCTGGCTATGGCTACACCTTC.

The rearrangement joins TRBV21-1 to TRBJ1-1; the D call TRBD1 from the table was never checked on the DNA. TRBV21-1 is given as a pseudogene. This CDR3 has 14 amino acids. The DNA of the CDR3 is TGTGCCAGCAGCAAAGGTTGGACAGGGAGTGGGGCTTTCTTT. Its translation: CASSKGWTGSGAFF.

This chain uses TRBV7-3 with TRBJ2-1; D perhaps matches TRBD2 (5 bases). CDR3 size: 13 residues. V gave up 5 bases and J gave up 7 bases, with 12 bases separating them. CDR1 is SGHTA, CDR2 FQGTGA, per germline. The CDR3 region has the DNA TGTGCCAGCAGCCAGATCGGGGATAATGAGCAGTTCTTC. Translation gives CASSQIGDNEQFF.

The V gene is TRBV11-3, the J gene TRBJ2-5, with D hard to call. CDR3 size: 12 residues. Germline V gene data show CDR1 as SGHNT and CDR2 as YENEEA. Trimming left V 3 bases short and J 5 bases short, with 7 bases between. The CDR3 sequence is CASSFYSETQYF. The CDR3 bases are TGTGCCAGCAGCTTTTATAGCGAGACCCAGTACTTC.

This clone was picked up one time. The chain combines TRBV2 with TRBJ2-7; D is perhaps TRBD2 (6 bases). The CDR3 spans 12 residues. Trimming pared 10 bases from V and 5 bases from J, leaving 15 bases between. Germline V gene lookup returns CDR1 SNHLY and CDR2 FYNNEI. In DNA form, the CDR3 reads TGTGCCACTGTGGAGGGGACGCACGAGCAGTACTTC. It is translated as CATVEGTHEQYF.

V and J are TRBV6-5 and TRBJ1-5; possibly TRBD1 for D (6 bases). CDR1 and CDR2 from the germline V gene are MNHEY and SVGAGI. This CDR3 has 13 residues. V was cut by 10 bases and J by 3 bases, with 13 bases left in between. The CDR3 loop reads CATGQGFNQPQHF. CDR3 DNA sequence: TGTGCCACCGGGCAGGGGTTCAATCAGCCCCAGCATTTT.

There are a few counts of this clone. The chain recombines TRBV30 with TRBJ1-6, with 8 nucleotides matching TRBD1. CDR1 is GTSNPN, CDR2 SVGIG, per germline (reference sequence). This CDR3 spans 19 amino acids. V shed 4 bases and J 9 bases; nucleotides not matched to a gene: 23. CDR3 region: CAWTRSSNPSGGASSPLHF. CDR3 nucleotide sequence: TGTGCCTGGACACGATCATCCAATCCCTCAGGGGGCGCGAGTTCACCCCTCCACTTT.

V usage is TRBV19 and J usage is TRBJ2-1; TRBD2 matches 9 bases. The CDR3 spans 18 residues. V trimming: 0 bases; J trimming: 4 bases; junction bases outside the gene matches: 10. Per the germline V gene, CDR1 is LNHDA and CDR2 is SQIVND (reference sequence). CDR3 loop: CASSIDGAGGRLYNEQFF. The CDR3 DNA follows: TGTGCCAGTAGTATAGACGGAGCGGGAGGCCGACTTTACAATGAGCAGTTCTTC.

This clone was seen only a few times. The chain recombines TRBV11-2 with TRBJ1-4, with D possibly TRBD1 on 6 matching bases. The V end lost 1 base, the J end lost 8 bases, and 26 bases lay between the germline ends. Looked up from germline, CDR1 is SGHAT and CDR2 is FQNNGV. The CDR3 covers 19 residues. Here the CDR3 reads CASSLAGGRQVLRQEKLFF. CDR3 in DNA: TGTGCCAGCAGCTTAGCGGGGGGGCGGCAGGTCCTAAGACAGGAAAAACTGTTTTTT.

The chain joins TRBV5-8 to TRBJ1-2, with 7 bases that match TRBD1. Germline V gives CDR1 SGHTS, CDR2 YDEGEE. This CDR3 is built from 16 residues. V shed 2 bases and J 2 bases; nucleotides not matched to a gene: 9. In nucleotides, the CDR3 is TGTGCCAGCAGCTTTATTCCGACAGGGAACAACTATGGCTACACCTTC. As protein: CASSFIPTGNNYGYTF. Drawing the rest from reference TRBV5-8 and TRBJ1-2, the complete variable domain is EAGVTQSPTHLIKTRGQQATLRCSPISGHTSVYWYQQALGLGLQFLLWYDEGEERNRGNFPPRFSGRQFPNYSSELNVNALELEDSALYLCASSFIPTGNNYGYTFGSGTRLTVV.

This chain connects TRBV2 to TRBJ2-3, with TRBD1 matching 7 bases. CDR1 SNHLY and CDR2 FYNNEI come from the germline V gene. Germline trimming cut 7 bases from V and 5 bases from J; bases unmatched to any gene: 6. The CDR3 loop spans 13 amino acids. The CDR3 DNA reads as TGTGCCAGCAAGACAGGGTTGGTAGATACGCAGTATTTT. It specifies CASKTGLVDTQYF.

This chain links TRBV6-5 with TRBJ1-5; weak D call: TRBD1 (5 bases). The CDR3 has 14 amino acids. Germline CDR1 is MNHEY and CDR2 is SVGAGI. V lost 8 bases, J lost 6 bases, and 17 bases lay in between. The CDR3 bases are TGTGCCAGCGCCCCTCGGGGGGGTGCTCAGCCCCAGCATTTT. Translation: CASAPRGGAQPQHF.

The J gene is TRBJ1-6, the V gene TRBV5-4; D is perhaps TRBD1 (6 bases). Looked up from germline, CDR1 is SGHNT and CDR2 is YYREEE (reference sequence). With 4 bases removed from V and 6 bases from J, the gap between germline ends came to 11 bases. The CDR3 has 14 residues. The CDR3 loop is CASSHRALNSPLHF. CDR3 in DNA: TGTGCCAGCAGCCACAGGGCGCTTAATTCACCCCTCCACTTT.

The V gene is TRBV9, the J gene TRBJ2-3; possible D gene TRBD2, 5 bases. The CDR3 extends over 14 amino acids. In germline, CDR1 is SGDLS, CDR2 YYNGEE. V lost 7 bases to trimming and J lost 2 bases, with 14 bases between them. For the CDR3, the DNA is TGTGCCAGCGCCCCGGACTGGAACACAGATACGCAGTATTTT. This encodes CASAPDWNTDTQYF.

CDR3 loop: CASHWGRGETQYF. CDR3 DNA: TGTGCCAGCCATTGGGGCAGGGGTGAGACCCAGTACTTC. The chain recombines TRBV5-6 with TRBJ2-5; D possibly corresponds to TRBD1 (6 bases). Trimming left V 7 bases short and J 5 bases short, with 15 bases between. The CDR3 runs to 13 residues. Germline CDR1 reads SGHDT; CDR2 reads YYEEEE.

In this sample, this clone turned up a few times. The rearrangement uses TRBV5-4 and TRBJ2-5, with 14 bases fitting TRBD2. The CDR3 length is 16 residues. V was clipped by 2 bases and J by 5 bases; unmatched bases: 5. The germline V gene encodes CDR1 SGHNT and CDR2 YYREEE (reference sequence). The chain's CDR3 is CASSLPGLAGAETQYF. For the CDR3, the DNA is TGTGCCAGCAGCTTACCGGGACTAGCGGGAGCGGAGACCCAGTACTTC.

The chain has TRBV2 and TRBJ1-5, with a weak D call TRBD1 (5 bases). Germline loops: CDR1 SNHLY, CDR2 FYNNEI. The CDR3 loop spans 15 amino acids. V was pared by 6 bases and J by 1 base, with 13 bases between. The CDR3 coding sequence is TGTGCCAGCAGGAAAGCGGGACTGAGCAATCAGCCCCAGCATTTT. As protein: CASRKAGLSNQPQHF. Combining the CDR3 with reference TRBV2 and TRBJ1-5 gives the whole variable domain EPEVTQTPSHQVTQMGQEVILRCVPISNHLYFYWYRQILGQKVEFLVSFYNNEISEKSEIFDDQFSVERPDGSNFTLKIRSTKLEDSAMYFCASRKAGLSNQPQHFGDGTRLSIL.

V and J are TRBV10-3 and TRBJ1-1; the D gene is possibly TRBD1 (5 bases). Germline V gene data show CDR1 as ENHRY and CDR2 as SYGVKD. The CDR3 sequence is 16 residues long. The V end was cut by 2 bases, the J end by 2 bases, with 15 bases between. CDR3: CAISERGTGYNTEAFF. The CDR3 nucleotides are TGTGCCATCAGTGAGAGGGGTACAGGATATAACACTGAAGCTTTCTTT.